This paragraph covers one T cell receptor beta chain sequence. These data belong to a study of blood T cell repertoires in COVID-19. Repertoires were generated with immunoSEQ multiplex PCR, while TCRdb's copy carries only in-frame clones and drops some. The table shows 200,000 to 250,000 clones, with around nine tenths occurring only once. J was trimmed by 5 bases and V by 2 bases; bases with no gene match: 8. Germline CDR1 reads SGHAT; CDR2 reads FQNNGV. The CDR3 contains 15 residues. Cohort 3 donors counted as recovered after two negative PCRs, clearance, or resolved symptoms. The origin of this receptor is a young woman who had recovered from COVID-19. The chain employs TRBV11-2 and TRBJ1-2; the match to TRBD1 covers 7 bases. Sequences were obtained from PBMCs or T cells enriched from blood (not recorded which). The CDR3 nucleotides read TGTGCCAGCAGCTTATCACCGGGACAGCTATATGGCTACACCTTC. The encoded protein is CASSLSPGQLYGYTF. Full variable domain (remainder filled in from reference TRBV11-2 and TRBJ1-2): EAGVAQSPRYKIIEKRQSVAFWCNPISGHATLYWYQQILGQGPKLLIQFQNNGVVDDSQLPKDRFSAERLKGVDSTLKIQPAKLEDSAVYLCASSLSPGQLYGYTFGSGTRLTVV.